The source of this TCR beta chain is a study of T cell responses to AZD1222 COVID-19 vaccine. The germline V gene encodes CDR1 MNHNS and CDR2 SASEGT. J lost 3 bases, V lost 4 bases, and 7 bases had no gene match. This CDR3 contains 17 residues. Study-level findings and limits: Clonal diversity was possibly underestimated, and the donors were mostly white British, with more females.

On this clone: Its antigen is currently unknown.

Using immunoSEQ multiplex PCR, the repertoire was profiled, and TCRdb retains in-frame clones only, with some absent. The table shows roughly 150,000 clones, with around 90% occurring only once. The sample in question was peripheral blood, obtained on day 0 of AZD1222 vaccination. This sequence joins TRBV6-1 and TRBJ1-6, with 9 bases fitting TRBD1. The TCR was taken from an adult in good health. The CDR3 is CASSGTPDRGYNSPLHF. The CDR3 DNA reads as TGTGCCAGCAGTGGAACCCCGGACAGGGGCTATAATTCACCCCTCCACTTT.